Listed below are T cell receptor beta chains from one sample, sequenced in a study of cytomegalovirus exposure and HLA in healthy donors. Repertoires were generated with immunoSEQ multiplex PCR, while TCRdb's copy carries only in-frame clones and drops some. The sample includes over 150,000 clones, roughly 70% of them seen just once. Specimen: PBMCs. These receptors all come from a woman in her thirties in good health and CMV-seronegative. Both conserved end residues are part of each CDR3. D genes are given only for firm matches. Expanded clones are given a class, and other clones once, few, many or no size at all.

v_call	j_call	d_call	clone_size	cdr3_nt	cdr3_aa
TRBV28	TRBJ2-1	NA	NA	TGTGCCAGCAGCCGTCGGACAGTGGTTACCTACAATGAGCAGTTCTTC	CASSRRTVVTYNEQFF
TRBV7-9	TRBJ1-3	NA	NA	TGTGCCAGCAGCTCCTCGACTTTCTCTGGAAACACCATATATTTT	CASSSSTFSGNTIYF
TRBV7-3	TRBJ2-7	TRBD2	NA	TGTGCCAGCAGCTTAATAGCGGGACGAGGCTACGAGCAGTACTTC	CASSLIAGRGYEQYF
TRBV11-1	TRBJ1-2	NA	NA	TGTGCCAGCAGCGACACCTGGGGCTACACCTTC	CASSDTWGYTF
TRBV2	TRBJ1-2	TRBD1	NA	TGTGCCAGCAGATACCAGGGGGTCAGCTATGGCTACACCTTC	CASRYQGVSYGYTF
TRBV5-4	TRBJ2-2	NA	NA	TGTGCCAGCAGCCCCTCCGGACAGAGAAACACCGGGGAGCTGTTTTTT	CASSPSGQRNTGELFF
TRBV18	TRBJ1-2	NA	NA	TGTGCCAGCTCACCGGAGGCAGCATCCAACTATGGCTACACCTTC	CASSPEAASNYGYTF
TRBV5-1	TRBJ2-7	TRBD2	NA	TGCGCCAGCAGCCCCGGACTAGCTTACGAGCAGTACTTC	CASSPGLAYEQYF
TRBV5-5	TRBJ2-7	TRBD2	NA	TGTGCCAGCAGCTCCTCCGGACTAGCGGGGGGTACCTACGAGCAGTACTTC	CASSSSGLAGGTYEQYF
TRBV5-4	TRBJ1-1	TRBD1	NA	TGTGCCAGCAGCCCTCGGACAGGGAGCAACACTGAAGCTTTCTTT	CASSPRTGSNTEAFF
TRBV4-3	TRBJ1-5	TRBD1	few	TGCGCCAGCAGCCGGGACAGGGGGTATAGTCAGCCCCAGCATTTT	CASSRDRGYSQPQHF
TRBV5-1	TRBJ2-2	TRBD1	NA	TGCGCCAGCAGCTTCACAGGGGGTAACACCGGGGAGCTGTTTTTT	CASSFTGGNTGELFF
TRBV28	TRBJ2-1	TRBD2	once	TGTGCCAGCAGTTTATTACTAGCGGGAACCAATGAGCAGTTCTTC	CASSLLLAGTNEQFF
TRBV28	TRBJ1-5	NA	NA	TGTGCCAGCAGTTTAGGGGGCAGGGGTCAGCCCCAGCATTTT	CASSLGGRGQPQHF
TRBV7-9	TRBJ2-1	NA	NA	TGTGCCAGCAGCTCTGTATACAATGAGCAGTTCTTC	CASSSVYNEQFF
TRBV5-1	TRBJ2-5	TRBD2	NA	TGCGCCAGCAGCAATGGCGTCAACTCCGGGGGGCAAGAGACCCAGTACTTC	CASSNGVNSGGQETQYF
TRBV11-1	TRBJ2-2	NA	NA	TGTGCCAGCAGCTCAACTATGGACACCGGGGAGCTGTTTTTT	CASSSTMDTGELFF
TRBV5-6	TRBJ2-7	NA	NA	TGTGCCAGCAGCTGGGGGGTCCGGGGCTACGAGCAGTACTTC	CASSWGVRGYEQYF
TRBV28	TRBJ2-7	TRBD1	few	TGTGCCAGCAGTTTACAGGGGGCGTTTCAGTACGAGCAGTACTTC	CASSLQGAFQYEQYF
TRBV9	TRBJ2-1	NA	NA	TGTGCCAGCAGCGTAAGCGGCAATGAGCAGTTCTTC	CASSVSGNEQFF
TRBV19	TRBJ2-1	NA	NA	TGTGCCAGTAGTATACAGGGGTCCTACAATGAGCAGTTCTTC	CASSIQGSYNEQFF
TRBV28	TRBJ1-1	NA	NA	TGTGCCAGCAGTTCCCAACAGGTGGGTGGGGCTTTCTTT	CASSSQQVGGAFF
TRBV19	TRBJ2-7	TRBD2	NA	TGTGCCAGTAGTATAGTAGGGACTAGCACCCACGAGCAGTACTTC	CASSIVGTSTHEQYF
TRBV4-1	TRBJ2-7	NA	few	TGCGCCAGCAGCCAAGATGTAGTATACGAGCAGTACTTC	CASSQDVVYEQYF
TRBV10-3	TRBJ2-5	TRBD2	few	TGTGCCATCAGGGACCCGGGACTAGCAAACCAAGAGACCCAGTACTTC	CAIRDPGLANQETQYF
TRBV19	TRBJ1-2	NA	NA	TGTGCCAGTAGGGAGGGCAGCCAGGAGTATGGCTACACCTTC	CASREGSQEYGYTF
TRBV19	TRBJ1-5	TRBD1	NA	TGTGCCAGTAGTTCCGGGACAGTTTATAGCAATCAGCCCCAGCATTTT	CASSSGTVYSNQPQHF
TRBV28	TRBJ2-1	TRBD2	NA	TGTGCCAGCAGTTGGCTAGCGGGAGGCAACAATGAGCAGTTCTTC	CASSWLAGGNNEQFF
TRBV7-9	TRBJ1-4	TRBD1	NA	TGTGCCAGCAACATTGGGGACAGGGGAAATGAAAAACTGTTTTTT	CASNIGDRGNEKLFF
TRBV5-1	TRBJ2-4	TRBD1	NA	TGCGCCAGCAGCTTACAGGGGGTGGTCAAAAACATTCAGTACTTC	CASSLQGVVKNIQYF
TRBV18	TRBJ2-2	NA	NA	TGTGCCAGCTCACCTTCCGGTTTCGCCGGGGAGCTGTTTTTT	CASSPSGFAGELFF
TRBV14	TRBJ1-2	TRBD1	few	TGTGCCAGCAGCCCGGGACAGGCGTATGGCTACACCTTC	CASSPGQAYGYTF
TRBV4-1	TRBJ2-3	NA	NA	TGCGCCAGCAGCTCTGCAGGGGTAACAGATACGCAGTATTTT	CASSSAGVTDTQYF
TRBV5-6	TRBJ1-1	NA	NA	TGTGCCAGCACCCGAGGGAGAAACACTGAAGCTTTCTTT	CASTRGRNTEAFF
TRBV6-6	TRBJ1-4	NA	NA	TGTGCCAGCAGTACCCCAGGTCGAAAGGGGAATGAAAAACTGTTTTTT	CASSTPGRKGNEKLFF
TRBV6-5	TRBJ2-7	NA	NA	TGTGCCAGCAGTTCCCCCTTAGCGGTCAGCCCCTACGAGCAGTACTTC	CASSSPLAVSPYEQYF
TRBV5-1	TRBJ1-2	TRBD1	NA	TGCGCCAGCAGCTTGGCAACAGGGGGCGGGATTGGCTACACCTTC	CASSLATGGGIGYTF
TRBV6-5	TRBJ1-4	NA	NA	TGTGCCAGCAGGGAAGGAGTTAATGAAAAACTGTTTTTT	CASREGVNEKLFF
TRBV27	TRBJ2-5	NA	once	TGTGCCAGCAGAGGGGTGATTCAAGAGACCCAGTACTTC	CASRGVIQETQYF
TRBV10-3	TRBJ1-2	NA	NA	TGTGCCATCAGTGAGTCGAGGCAGGGTGATGGCTACACCTTC	CAISESRQGDGYTF
TRBV6-4	TRBJ1-2	NA	NA	TGTGCCAGCAGTGACGGGGAGTATGGCTACACCTTC	CASSDGEYGYTF
TRBV5-1	TRBJ2-5	NA	few	TGCGCCAGCAGCTTCACAGGGATACAAGAGACCCAGTACTTC	CASSFTGIQETQYF
TRBV9	TRBJ2-1	TRBD2	few	TGTGCCAGCAGCCCCGGACTAGCCCTAGGGAATGAGCAGTTCTTC	CASSPGLALGNEQFF
TRBV2	TRBJ2-7	TRBD2	NA	TGTGCCAGCAGACCCAGCGGGGCCTACGAGCAGTACTTC	CASRPSGAYEQYF
TRBV28	TRBJ2-1	NA	NA	TGTGCCAGCATCCTCACAGGGAGCTCCTACAATGAGCAGTTCTTC	CASILTGSSYNEQFF
TRBV4-3	TRBJ2-5	TRBD2	few	TGCGCCAGCAGCCAAGGCAGAGCTCAGCGGGAGTACCAAGAGACCCAGTACTTC	CASSQGRAQREYQETQYF
TRBV7-6	TRBJ2-7	NA	few	TGTGCCAGCACCCTTGAGGGTAGGGAGCAGTACTTC	CASTLEGREQYF
TRBV28	TRBJ1-4	NA	NA	TGTGCCACCAGGAGGAGTGAAAAACTGTTTTTT	CATRRSEKLFF
TRBV28	TRBJ2-5	TRBD1	NA	TGTGCCAGCAGTCCGGACAGGGGAGGTGGCGAGACCCAGTACTTC	CASSPDRGGGETQYF
TRBV11-1	TRBJ2-7	NA	few	TGTGCCAGCAGGTCCGCGGTGGAGGGAACCTACGAGCAGTACTTC	CASRSAVEGTYEQYF
TRBV30	TRBJ2-5	NA	NA	TGTGCCTGGAGTACCAGTGAGACCCAGTACTTC	CAWSTSETQYF
TRBV28	TRBJ2-4	TRBD1	NA	TGTGCCAGCAGTTTATGGGACAGGACCTTAGCCAAAAACATTCAGTACTTC	CASSLWDRTLAKNIQYF
TRBV7-3	TRBJ2-2	NA	NA	TGTGCCAGCAGCTTTTATTGGGAGATACTTAAGGGCACCGGGGAGCTGTTTTTT	CASSFYWEILKGTGELFF
TRBV2	TRBJ1-5	NA	few	TGTGCCAGCAACACGGTCGCGGAGAGCAATCAGCCCCAGCATTTT	CASNTVAESNQPQHF
TRBV7-3	TRBJ2-3	NA	NA	TGTGCCAGCAGCTTAACCGAGCTAAGCACAGATACGCAGTATTTT	CASSLTELSTDTQYF
TRBV28	TRBJ2-3	TRBD1	NA	TGTGCCAGCAAGGGGGCGCGCACAGATACGCAGTATTTT	CASKGARTDTQYF